The entry below gives a single T cell receptor beta chain sequence along with its context. Antigen: not known. The authors ran a second PCR of about 7 to 11 cycles using a sample-barcoded 5' primer and a J-beta primer mix. Each cDNA molecule was tagged by a template-switch adaptor with 12 random nucleotides. TCRdb re-called the 5' RACE reads through MiXCR, storing one row per CDR3 protein. This sample has about 970,000 distinct CDR3 sequences, with roughly 47% found just once. Looked up from germline, CDR1 is MNHNY and CDR2 is SVGAGI (reference sequence). Trimming shortened V by 6 bases and J by 0 bases, and 8 bases separated the two germline ends. The length of the CDR3 is 13 residues. This specimen belongs to a study of blood T cells in healthy people across ages. Study-level points and caveats: Naive CD4+ cells and diversity were both higher in long-lived donors than in aged donors.

V usage is TRBV6-6 and J usage is TRBJ1-1; D remains unclear. The TCR comes from a woman aged 55-75 years in good health. Input material: blood. This CDR3 is CASRVSLNTEAFF. CDR3 DNA sequence: TGTGCCAGCAGGGTCTCGTTGAACACTGAAGCTTTCTTT.